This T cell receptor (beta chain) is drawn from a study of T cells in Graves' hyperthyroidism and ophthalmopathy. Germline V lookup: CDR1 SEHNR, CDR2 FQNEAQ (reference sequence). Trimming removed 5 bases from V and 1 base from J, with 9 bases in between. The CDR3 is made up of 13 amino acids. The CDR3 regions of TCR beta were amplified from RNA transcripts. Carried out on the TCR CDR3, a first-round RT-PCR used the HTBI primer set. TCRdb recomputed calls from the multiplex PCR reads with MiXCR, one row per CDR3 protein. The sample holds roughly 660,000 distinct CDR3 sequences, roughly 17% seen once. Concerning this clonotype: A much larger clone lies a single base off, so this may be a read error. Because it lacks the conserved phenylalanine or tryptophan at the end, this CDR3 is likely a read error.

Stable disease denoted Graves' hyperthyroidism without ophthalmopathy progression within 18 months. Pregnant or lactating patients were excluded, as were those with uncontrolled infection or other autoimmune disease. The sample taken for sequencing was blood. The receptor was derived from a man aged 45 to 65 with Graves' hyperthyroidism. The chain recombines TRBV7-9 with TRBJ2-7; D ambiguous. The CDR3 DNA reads TGTGCCAGCAGCGACACAGCTTCCTACGAGCAGTACTTG. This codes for CASSDTASYEQYL.